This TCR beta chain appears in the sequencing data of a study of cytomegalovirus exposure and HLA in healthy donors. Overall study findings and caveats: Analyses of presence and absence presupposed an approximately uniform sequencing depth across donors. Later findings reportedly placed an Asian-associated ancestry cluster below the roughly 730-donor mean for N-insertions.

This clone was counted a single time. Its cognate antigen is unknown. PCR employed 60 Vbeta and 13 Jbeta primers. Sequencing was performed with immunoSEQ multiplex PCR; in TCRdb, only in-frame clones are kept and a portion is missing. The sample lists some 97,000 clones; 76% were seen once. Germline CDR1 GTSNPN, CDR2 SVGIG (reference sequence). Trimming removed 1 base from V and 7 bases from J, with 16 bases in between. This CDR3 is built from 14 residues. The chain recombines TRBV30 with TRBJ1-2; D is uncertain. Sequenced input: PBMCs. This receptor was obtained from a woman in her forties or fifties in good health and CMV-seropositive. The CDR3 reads CAWSGGRGGRGYTF. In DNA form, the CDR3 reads TGTGCCTGGAGTGGAGGGCGAGGAGGGCGTGGCTACACCTTC.